These T cell receptor beta chains were read from a single sample in a study of T-cell memory formation after mild COVID-19. A single record per CDR3 protein comes from TCRdb applying MiXCR to the 5' RACE reads. The sample includes around 420,000 distinct CDR3 sequences, roughly 26% of them seen just once. The sequenced material came from PBMCs or a T cell subset sorted from them (not recorded which). Receptors originate from an adult woman who had mild COVID-19 (a few samples of this study predate the infection). Cell type and time point are not known. Each CDR3 is given without its conserved first and last residue. Each record gives: J gene, CDR3 length, D gene, V gene, CDR3 protein. D genes are given only for firm matches.

TRBJ1-2,12,TRBD1,TRBV24-1,ATSDFGQAYGYT
TRBJ1-3,14,NA,TRBV7-2,ASSLVPQSSGNTIY
TRBJ1-5,14,NA,TRBV15,ATSRDRGNSNQPQH
TRBJ1-5,11,NA,TRBV2,ASSWRVGQPQH
TRBJ1-2,11,NA,TRBV12-3/TRBV12-4,ASIVTGNYGYT
TRBJ2-7,14,NA,TRBV6-5,ASSSNPGQSSYEQY
TRBJ1-2,13,NA,TRBV7-2,ASSQTDRPNYGYT
TRBJ2-7,13,TRBD1,TRBV4-1,ASSPFGTGGFEQY
TRBJ2-5,12,NA,TRBV7-7,ASSLVGKQETQY
TRBJ2-7,12,TRBD1,TRBV18,ASSEDRGAYEQY
TRBJ1-5,12,NA,TRBV6-2/TRBV6-3,ASSWGIRNQPQH
TRBJ2-1,13,NA,TRBV9,ASSVVVTSIHEQF
TRBJ2-3,13,NA,TRBV7-3,ASSLGTHSTDTQY
TRBJ2-3,14,TRBD2,TRBV9,ASSARLAGPTDTQY
TRBJ2-5,13,NA,TRBV28,ASSGFGGRKETQY
TRBJ2-5,11,NA,TRBV7-3,ASSQGTRETQY
TRBJ2-1,14,TRBD2,TRBV7-9,ASSLEPSGSYNEQF
TRBJ1-3,12,NA,TRBV20-1,SASRPYSGNTIY
TRBJ2-1,13,TRBD2,TRBV7-2,ASSFGLAGGYEQF
TRBJ2-1,11,NA,TRBV6-2/TRBV6-3,ASKGLAKNEQF
TRBJ1-2,12,NA,TRBV5-1,ASSLGTSNYGYT
TRBJ2-1,17,TRBD2,TRBV24-1,ATSDRRLAGARGSGEQF
TRBJ2-1,13,NA,TRBV5-1,ASSHTQGSYNEQF
TRBJ2-5,15,TRBD2,TRBV20-1,SARSPGLAGTQETQY
TRBJ1-1,12,NA,TRBV25-1,ASSEPGKGTEAF
TRBJ1-1,11,NA,TRBV29-1,SVERRQDTEAF